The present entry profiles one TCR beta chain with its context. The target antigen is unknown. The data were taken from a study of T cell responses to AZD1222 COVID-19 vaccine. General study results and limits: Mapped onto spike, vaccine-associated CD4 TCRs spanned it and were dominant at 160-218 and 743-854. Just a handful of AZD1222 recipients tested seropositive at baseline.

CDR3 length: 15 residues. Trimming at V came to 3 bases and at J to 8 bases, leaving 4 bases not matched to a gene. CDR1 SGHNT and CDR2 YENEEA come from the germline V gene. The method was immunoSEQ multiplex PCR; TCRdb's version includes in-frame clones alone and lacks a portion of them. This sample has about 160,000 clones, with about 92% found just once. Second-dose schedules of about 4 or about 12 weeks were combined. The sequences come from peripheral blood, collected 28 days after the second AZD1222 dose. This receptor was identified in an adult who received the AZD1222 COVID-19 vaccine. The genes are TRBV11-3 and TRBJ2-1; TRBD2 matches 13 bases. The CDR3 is CASSFGLAGEDEQFF. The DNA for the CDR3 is TGTGCCAGCAGCTTCGGACTAGCGGGGGAGGATGAGCAGTTCTTC. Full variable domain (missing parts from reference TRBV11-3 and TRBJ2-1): EAGVVQSPRYKIIEKKQPVAFWCNPISGHNTLYWYLQNLGQGPELLIRYENEEAVDDSQLPKDRFSAERLKGVDSTLKIQPAELGDSAVYLCASSFGLAGEDEQFFGPGTRLTVL.